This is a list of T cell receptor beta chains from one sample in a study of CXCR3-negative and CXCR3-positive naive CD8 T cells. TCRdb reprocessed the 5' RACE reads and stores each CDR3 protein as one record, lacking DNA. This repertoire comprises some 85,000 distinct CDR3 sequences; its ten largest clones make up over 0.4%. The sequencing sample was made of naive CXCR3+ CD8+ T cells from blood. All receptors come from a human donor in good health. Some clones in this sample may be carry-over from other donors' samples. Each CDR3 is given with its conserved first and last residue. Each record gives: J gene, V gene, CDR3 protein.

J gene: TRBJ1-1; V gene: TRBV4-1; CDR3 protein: CASSDVLGTGSNTEAFF
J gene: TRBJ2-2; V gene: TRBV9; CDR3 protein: CASSVGALNTGELFF
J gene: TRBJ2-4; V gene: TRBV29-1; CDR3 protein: CSVDAGRNIQYF
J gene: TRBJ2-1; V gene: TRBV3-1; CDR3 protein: CASSPPTSGQSYNEQFF
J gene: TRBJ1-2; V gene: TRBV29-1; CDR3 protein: CSIVEAVNYGYTF
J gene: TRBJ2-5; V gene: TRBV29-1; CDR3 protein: CSVELGFGETQCF
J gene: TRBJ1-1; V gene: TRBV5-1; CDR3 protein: CASTEGPMNTEAFF
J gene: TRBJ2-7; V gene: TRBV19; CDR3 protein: CASSMTGSSYEQYF
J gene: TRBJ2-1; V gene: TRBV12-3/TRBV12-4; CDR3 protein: CATHPSGIYNEQFF
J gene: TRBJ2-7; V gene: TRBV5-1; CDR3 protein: CASSTGQGDSYEQYF
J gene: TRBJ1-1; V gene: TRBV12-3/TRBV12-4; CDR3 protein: CASIQNRAEAFF
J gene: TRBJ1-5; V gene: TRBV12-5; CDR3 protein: CASAKDGNQPQHF
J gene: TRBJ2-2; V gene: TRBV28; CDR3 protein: CASTPTSAAGELFF
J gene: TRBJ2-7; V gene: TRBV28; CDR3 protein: CASITSSRAPYEQYF
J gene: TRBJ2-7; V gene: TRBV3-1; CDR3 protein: CASSQDGPTGEQYF
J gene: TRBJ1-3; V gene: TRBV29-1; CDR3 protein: CSVPGLGNTIYF
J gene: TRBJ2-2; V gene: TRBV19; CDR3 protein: CASSMDRPPGELFF
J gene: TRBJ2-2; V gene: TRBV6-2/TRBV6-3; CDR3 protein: CASSGTVNTGELFF
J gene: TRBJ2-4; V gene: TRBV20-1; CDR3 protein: CSARDRGPIQYF
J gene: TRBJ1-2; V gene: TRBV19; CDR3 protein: CASSKPGLYGYTF
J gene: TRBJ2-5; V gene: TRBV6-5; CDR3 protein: CASSYQAMGQETQYF
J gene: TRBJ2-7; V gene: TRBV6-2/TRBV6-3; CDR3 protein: CASSPQTSSYEQYF
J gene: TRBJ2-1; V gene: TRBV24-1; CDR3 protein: CATSDFRLDSGSYNEQFF
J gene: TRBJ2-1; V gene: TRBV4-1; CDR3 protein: CASSQESVQHNEQFF
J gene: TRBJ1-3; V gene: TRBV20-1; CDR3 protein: CSAPAGGMTIYF
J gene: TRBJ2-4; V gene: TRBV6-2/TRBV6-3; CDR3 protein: CASSYPAENIQYF
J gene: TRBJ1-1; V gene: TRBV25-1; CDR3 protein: CASSGEEVLDTEAFF
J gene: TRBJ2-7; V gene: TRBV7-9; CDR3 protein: CASSRDPYEQYF
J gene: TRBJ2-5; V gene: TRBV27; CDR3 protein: CASSLMLGETQYF
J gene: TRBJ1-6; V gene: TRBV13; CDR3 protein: CASSRQGSPLHF
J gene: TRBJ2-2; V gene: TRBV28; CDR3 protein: CASLYRDTGELFF
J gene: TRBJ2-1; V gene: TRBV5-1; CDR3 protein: CASSPLDRGPYNEQFF
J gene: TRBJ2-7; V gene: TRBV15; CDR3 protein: CATSRDPPGGPKIYEQYF